This is a list of T cell receptor beta chains from one sample in a study of blood T cell repertoires in COVID-19. The data were produced by immunoSEQ multiplex PCR, yet TCRdb's version contains in-frame clones alone and is incomplete. The table lists under 100,000 clones, around 81% of them singletons. Material: peripheral blood. These TCRs come from an older woman with acute or convalescent COVID-19. Both conserved end residues are part of each CDR3. A D gene is named only where the DNA matches it firmly. Clone size is not always given. Where it is, it says once, few, many or a class for expanded clones.

TRBV12-5	-	-	TRBJ1-5	CASGGGYANQPQHF	TGTGCTAGTGGGGGAGGGTACGCCAATCAGCCCCAGCATTTT
TRBV2	few	-	TRBJ2-3	CASRLFNTDTQYF	TGTGCCAGCAGGCTATTTAACACAGATACGCAGTATTTT
TRBV18	few	TRBD1	TRBJ1-6	CASSPTGEEVHF	TGTGCCAGCTCACCGACAGGGGAGGAGGTCCACTTT
TRBV2	-	-	TRBJ2-7	CASTETYEQYF	TGTGCCAGCACAGAAACCTACGAGCAGTACTTC
TRBV6-5	-	TRBD1	TRBJ1-4	CASSYSKGQGAEKLFF	TGTGCCAGCAGTTACTCGAAGGGACAGGGGGCTGAAAAACTGTTTTTT
TRBV30	-	TRBD1	TRBJ2-2	CAWRETGANTGELFF	TGTGCCTGGAGAGAGACAGGGGCTAACACCGGGGAGCTGTTTTTT
TRBV9	-	TRBD1	TRBJ1-3	CASSAGQGADGNTIYF	TGTGCCAGCAGCGCGGGACAGGGGGCGGATGGAAACACCATATATTTT
TRBV29-1	-	TRBD1	TRBJ2-2	CSATGTVNTGELFF	TGCAGCGCGACAGGGACGGTGAACACCGGGGAGCTGTTTTTT
TRBV11-2	-	-	TRBJ1-2	CASSPYETAYGYTF	TGTGCCAGCAGCCCATACGAAACAGCCTATGGCTACACCTTC
TRBV18	few	TRBD1	TRBJ1-2	CASSPGTVTHRYTF	TGTGCCAGCTCACCTGGGACAGTCACTCATCGCTACACCTTC
TRBV19	once	-	TRBJ1-1	CASSMSGTEAFF	TGTGCCAGTAGTATGTCAGGGACTGAAGCTTTCTTT
TRBV19	-	TRBD1	TRBJ2-3	CASSRTGVFTDTQYF	TGTGCCAGTAGTAGGACAGGGGTTTTCACAGATACGCAGTATTTT
TRBV14	-	-	TRBJ1-3	CASSPIAGSGNTIYF	TGTGCCAGCAGCCCCATCGCCGGCTCTGGAAACACCATATATTTT
TRBV7-9	-	-	TRBJ2-2	CASSWGRGITGELFF	TGTGCCAGCAGCTGGGGGCGGGGGATCACCGGGGAGCTGTTTTTT
TRBV3-1/TRBV3-2	few	TRBD1	TRBJ1-5	CASSHGTGGFQPQHF	TGTGCCAGCAGCCATGGGACAGGCGGTTTTCAGCCCCAGCATTTT
TRBV4-2	once	-	TRBJ1-6	CASSQETVYNSPLHF	TGTGCCAGCAGCCAAGAGACAGTTTATAATTCACCCCTCCACTTT
TRBV18	few	-	TRBJ1-6	CASSPRKGSPLHF	TGTGCCAGCTCACCACGTAAGGGGTCACCCCTCCACTTT
TRBV11-2	-	-	TRBJ2-1	CASSPQGYEQFF	TGTGCCAGCAGCCCACAGGGCTATGAGCAGTTCTTC
TRBV19	-	-	TRBJ1-1	CASSAGVNTEAFF	TGTGCCAGTAGTGCAGGGGTGAACACTGAAGCTTTCTTT
TRBV25-1	-	TRBD1	TRBJ1-1	CASTPGVGQSNTEAFF	TGTGCCAGCACCCCCGGAGTGGGACAGTCGAACACTGAAGCTTTCTTT
TRBV3-1/TRBV3-2	-	-	TRBJ1-6	CASSREQGYSPLHF	TGTGCCAGCAGCCGAGAACAGGGTTATTCACCCCTCCACTTT
TRBV7-8	-	TRBD1	TRBJ1-3	CASSFRQGSGNTIYF	TGTGCCAGCAGCTTCAGACAGGGGTCTGGAAACACCATATATTTT
TRBV28	-	-	TRBJ1-5	CASIQGGDQPQHF	TGTGCCAGCATTCAAGGAGGGGATCAGCCCCAGCATTTT